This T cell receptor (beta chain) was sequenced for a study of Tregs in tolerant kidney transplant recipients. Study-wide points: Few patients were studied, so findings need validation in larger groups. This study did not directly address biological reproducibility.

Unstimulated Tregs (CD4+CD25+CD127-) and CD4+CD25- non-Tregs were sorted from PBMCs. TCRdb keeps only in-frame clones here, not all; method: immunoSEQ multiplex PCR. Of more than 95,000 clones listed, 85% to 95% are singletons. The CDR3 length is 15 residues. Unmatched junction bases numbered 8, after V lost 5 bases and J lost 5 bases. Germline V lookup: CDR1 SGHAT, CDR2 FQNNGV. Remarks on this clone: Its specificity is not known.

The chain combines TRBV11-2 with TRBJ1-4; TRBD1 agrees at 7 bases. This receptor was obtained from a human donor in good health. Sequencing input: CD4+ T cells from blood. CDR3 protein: CASSRNPGGNEKLFF. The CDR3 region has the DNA TGTGCCAGCAGCCGGAACCCAGGGGGAAATGAAAAACTGTTTTTT.